The clone carrying this TCR beta chain showed up many times. The germline V and J ends were trimmed by 1 base and 4 bases, with 9 bases remaining between them. Germline V gene sequence: CDR1 SEHNR, CDR2 FQNEAQ (reference sequence). The CDR3 consists of 14 residues. The data stem from a study of molecular identifiers for immune sequencing clone quantification. TCRdb itself ran the PCR reads through MiXCR, one entry per CDR3 protein. The sample lists under 600,000 distinct CDR3 sequences; over 20% were seen once. The J gene is TRBJ2-3, the V gene TRBV7-9; D not certain. This receptor was obtained from a human donor in good health. Some libraries in this study had Jurkat cell RNA spiked in. The sample comprised naive CD8+ T cells from blood, with Jurkat cell RNA spiked in. Subset defined: FACS-sorted CD8+CD4-CCR7+CD45RA+ naive T cells. The CDR3 DNA follows: TGTGCCAGCAGCTTAGTAGTACGGGCAGATACGCAGTATTTT. Amino acid sequence: CASSLVVRADTQYF.